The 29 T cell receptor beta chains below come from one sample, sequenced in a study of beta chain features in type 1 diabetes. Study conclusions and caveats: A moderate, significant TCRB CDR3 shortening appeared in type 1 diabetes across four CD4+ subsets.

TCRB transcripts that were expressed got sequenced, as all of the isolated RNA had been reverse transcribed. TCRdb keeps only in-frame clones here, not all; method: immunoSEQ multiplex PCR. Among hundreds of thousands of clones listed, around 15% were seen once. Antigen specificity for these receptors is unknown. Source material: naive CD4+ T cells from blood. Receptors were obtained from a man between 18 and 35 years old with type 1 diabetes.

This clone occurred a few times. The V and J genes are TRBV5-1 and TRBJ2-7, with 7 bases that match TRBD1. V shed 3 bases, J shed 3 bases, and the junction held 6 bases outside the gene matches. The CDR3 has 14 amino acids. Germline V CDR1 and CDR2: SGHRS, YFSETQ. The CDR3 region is CASSSRQGGYEQYF. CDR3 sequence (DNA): TGCGCCAGCAGCTCCCGACAGGGTGGCTACGAGCAGTACTTC.

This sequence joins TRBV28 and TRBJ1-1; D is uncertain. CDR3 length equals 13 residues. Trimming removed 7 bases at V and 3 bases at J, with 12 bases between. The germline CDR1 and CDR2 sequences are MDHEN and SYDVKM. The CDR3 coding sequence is TGTGCCAGCATCGTCTTGGGCCACACTGAAGCTTTCTTT. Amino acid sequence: CASIVLGHTEAFF. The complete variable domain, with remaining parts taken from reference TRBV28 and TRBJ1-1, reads DVKVTQSSRYLVKRTGEKVFLECVQDMDHENMFWYRQDPGLGLRLIYFSYDVKMKEKGDIPEGYSVSREKKERFSLILESASTNQTSMYLCASIVLGHTEAFFGQGTRLTVV.

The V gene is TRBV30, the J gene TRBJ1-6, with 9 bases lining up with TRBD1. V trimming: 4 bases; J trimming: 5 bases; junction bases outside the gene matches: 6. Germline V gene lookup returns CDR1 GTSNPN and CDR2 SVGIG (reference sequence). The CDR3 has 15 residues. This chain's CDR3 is CAWIPRDRDNSPLHF. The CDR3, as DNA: TGTGCCTGGATTCCAAGGGACAGGGATAATTCACCCCTCCACTTT.

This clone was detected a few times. The CDR3 sequence is CASSMEIGYEQYF. The CDR3 DNA reads TGTGCCAGTAGTATGGAGATTGGATACGAGCAGTACTTC. The rearrangement uses TRBV19 and TRBJ2-7, with D hard to call. In germline, CDR1 is LNHDA, CDR2 SQIVND (reference sequence). V dropped 3 bases and J dropped 4 bases, with 10 bases sitting between them. The CDR3 has 13 residues. Looking up the rest from reference TRBV19 and TRBJ2-7 gives the full variable domain: DGGITQSPKYLFRKEGQNVTLSCEQNLNHDAMYWYRQDPGQGLRLIYYSQIVNDFQKGDIAEGYSVSREKKESFPLTVTSAQKNPTAFYLCASSMEIGYEQYFGPGTRLTVT.

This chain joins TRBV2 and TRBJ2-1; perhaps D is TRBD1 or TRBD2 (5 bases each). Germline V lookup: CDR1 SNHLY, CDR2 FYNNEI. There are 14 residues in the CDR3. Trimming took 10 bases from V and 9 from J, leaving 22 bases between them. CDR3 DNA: TGTGCCACTTCCGGGACCCCAAGTATGATTGAGCAGTTCTTC. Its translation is CATSGTPSMIEQFF.

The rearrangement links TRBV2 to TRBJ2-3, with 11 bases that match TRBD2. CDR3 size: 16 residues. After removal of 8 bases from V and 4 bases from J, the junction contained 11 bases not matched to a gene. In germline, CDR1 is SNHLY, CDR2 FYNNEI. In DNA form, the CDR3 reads TGTGCCAGCGCGTTAGCGGGGGGGCCTATGTCAGATACGCAGTATTTT. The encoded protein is CASALAGGPMSDTQYF.

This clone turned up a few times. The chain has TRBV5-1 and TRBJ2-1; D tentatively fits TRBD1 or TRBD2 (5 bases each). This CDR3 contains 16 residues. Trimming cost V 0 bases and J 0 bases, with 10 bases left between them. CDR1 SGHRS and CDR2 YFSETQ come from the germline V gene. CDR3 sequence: CASSLDWGSSYNEQFF. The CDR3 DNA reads TGCGCCAGCAGCTTGGATTGGGGGAGCTCCTACAATGAGCAGTTCTTC. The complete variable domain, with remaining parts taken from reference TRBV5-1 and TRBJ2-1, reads KAGVTQTPRYLIKTRGQQVTLSCSPISGHRSVSWYQQTPGQGLQFLFEYFSETQRNKGNFPGRFSGRQFSNSRSEMNVSTLELGDSALYLCASSLDWGSSYNEQFFGPGTRLTVL.

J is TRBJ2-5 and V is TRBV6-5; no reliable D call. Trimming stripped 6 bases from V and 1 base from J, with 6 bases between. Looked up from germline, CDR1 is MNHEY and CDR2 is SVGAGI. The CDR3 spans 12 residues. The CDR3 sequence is CASRAPQETQYF. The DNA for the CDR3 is TGTGCCAGCAGAGCGCCCCAAGAGACCCAGTACTTC.

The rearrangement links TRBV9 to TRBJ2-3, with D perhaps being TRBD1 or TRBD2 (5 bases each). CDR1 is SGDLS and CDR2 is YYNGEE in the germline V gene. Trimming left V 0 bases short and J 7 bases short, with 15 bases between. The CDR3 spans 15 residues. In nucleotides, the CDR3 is TGTGCCAGCAGCGTAGGAGGGGAAATTTGGAATACGCAGTATTTT. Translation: CASSVGGEIWNTQYF. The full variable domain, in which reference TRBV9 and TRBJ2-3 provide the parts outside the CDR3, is DSGVTQTPKHLITATGQRVTLRCSPRSGDLSVYWYQQSLDQGLQFLIQYYNGEERAKGNILERFSAQQFPDLHSELNLSSLELGDSALYFCASSVGGEIWNTQYFGPGTRLTVL.

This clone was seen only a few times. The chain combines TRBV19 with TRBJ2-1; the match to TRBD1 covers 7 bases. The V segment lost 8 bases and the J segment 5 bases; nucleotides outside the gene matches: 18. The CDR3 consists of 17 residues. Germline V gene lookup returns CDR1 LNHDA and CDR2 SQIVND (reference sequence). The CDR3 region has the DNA TGTGCCAGTCAGCAGGGGGTGGTTGCCCCTAGGGACAATGAGCAGTTCTTC. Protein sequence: CASQQGVVAPRDNEQFF. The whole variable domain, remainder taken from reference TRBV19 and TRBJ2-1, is DGGITQSPKYLFRKEGQNVTLSCEQNLNHDAMYWYRQDPGQGLRLIYYSQIVNDFQKGDIAEGYSVSREKKESFPLTVTSAQKNPTAFYLCASQQGVVAPRDNEQFFGPGTRLTVL.

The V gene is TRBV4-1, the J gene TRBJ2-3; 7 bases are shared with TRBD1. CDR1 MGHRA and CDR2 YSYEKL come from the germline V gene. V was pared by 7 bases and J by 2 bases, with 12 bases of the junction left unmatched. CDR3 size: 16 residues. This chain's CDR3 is CASTSPGQRNTDTQYF. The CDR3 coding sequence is TGCGCCAGCACCTCACCGGGACAGAGGAACACAGATACGCAGTATTTT.

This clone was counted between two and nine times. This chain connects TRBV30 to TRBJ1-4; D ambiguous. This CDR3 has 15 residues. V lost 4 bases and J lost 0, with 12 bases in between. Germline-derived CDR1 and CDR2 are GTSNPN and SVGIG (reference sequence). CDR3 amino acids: CAWNPDFATNEKLFF. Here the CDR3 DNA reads TGTGCCTGGAACCCGGACTTTGCAACTAATGAAAAACTGTTTTTT.

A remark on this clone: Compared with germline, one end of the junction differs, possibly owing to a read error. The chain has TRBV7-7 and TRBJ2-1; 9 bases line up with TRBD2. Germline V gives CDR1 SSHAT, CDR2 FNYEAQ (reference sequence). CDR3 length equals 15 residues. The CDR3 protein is CASSLQFERGAQQFF. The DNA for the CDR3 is TGTGCTAGCAGCCTCCAGTTTGAGCGGGGGGCCCAGCAGTTCTTC.

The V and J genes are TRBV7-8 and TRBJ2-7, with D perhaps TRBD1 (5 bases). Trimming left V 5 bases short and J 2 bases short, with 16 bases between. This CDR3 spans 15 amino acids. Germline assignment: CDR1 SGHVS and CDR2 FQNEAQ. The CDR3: CASSGPQGVAYEQYF. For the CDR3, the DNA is TGTGCCAGCAGCGGGCCGCAGGGCGTCGCCTACGAGCAGTACTTC.

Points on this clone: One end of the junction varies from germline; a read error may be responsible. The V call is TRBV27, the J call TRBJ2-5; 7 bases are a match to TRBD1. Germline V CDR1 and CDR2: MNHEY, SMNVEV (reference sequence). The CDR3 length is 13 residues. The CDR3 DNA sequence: TGTGCCAGCAGTTTAGGGGGACAGACCACCAAGCACTTC. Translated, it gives CASSLGGQTTKHF.

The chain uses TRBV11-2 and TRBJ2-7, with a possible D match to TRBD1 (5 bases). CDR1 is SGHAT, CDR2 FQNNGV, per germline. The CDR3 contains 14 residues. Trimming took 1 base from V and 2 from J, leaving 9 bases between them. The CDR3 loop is CASSLVRTPYEQYF. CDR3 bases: TGTGCCAGCAGCTTAGTGAGGACACCCTACGAGCAGTACTTC.

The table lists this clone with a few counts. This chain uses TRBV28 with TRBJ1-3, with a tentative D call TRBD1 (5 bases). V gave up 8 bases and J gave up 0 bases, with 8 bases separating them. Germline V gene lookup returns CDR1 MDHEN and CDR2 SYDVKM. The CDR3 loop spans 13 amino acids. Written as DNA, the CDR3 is TGTGCCAGCCCGACAGCCTCTGGAAACACCATATATTTT. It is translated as CASPTASGNTIYF.

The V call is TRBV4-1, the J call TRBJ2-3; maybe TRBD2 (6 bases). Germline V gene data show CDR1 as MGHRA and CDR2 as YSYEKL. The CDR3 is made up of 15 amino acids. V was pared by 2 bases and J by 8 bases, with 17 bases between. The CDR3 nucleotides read TGCGCCAGCAGCCAACCCCCGGAGGGGTTCGTTACGCAGTATTTT. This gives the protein CASSQPPEGFVTQYF.

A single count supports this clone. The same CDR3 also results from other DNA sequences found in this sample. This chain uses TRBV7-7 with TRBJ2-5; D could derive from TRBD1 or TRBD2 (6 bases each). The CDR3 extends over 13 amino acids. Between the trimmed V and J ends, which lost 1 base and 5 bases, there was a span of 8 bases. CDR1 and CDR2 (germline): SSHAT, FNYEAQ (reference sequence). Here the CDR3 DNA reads TGTGCCAGCAGCTTAGGAGGGGGGGAGACCCAGTACTTC. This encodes CASSLGGGETQYF.

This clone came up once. CDR3 protein: CASSENSLAGGAYNEQFF. As DNA, the CDR3 is TGTGCCAGCAGTGAAAATTCCCTAGCGGGGGGCGCCTACAATGAGCAGTTCTTC. The chain carries TRBV6-1 and TRBJ2-1, with 11 bases lining up with TRBD2. Germline V lookup: CDR1 MNHNS, CDR2 SASEGT. Germline trimming cut 2 bases from V and 2 bases from J; bases unmatched to any gene: 8. This CDR3 is built from 18 residues.

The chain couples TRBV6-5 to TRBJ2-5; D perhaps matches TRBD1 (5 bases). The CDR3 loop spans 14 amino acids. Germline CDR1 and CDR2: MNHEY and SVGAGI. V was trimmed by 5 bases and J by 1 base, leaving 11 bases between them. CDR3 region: CASSRRQLQETQYF. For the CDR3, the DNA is TGTGCCAGCAGTCGCAGACAGCTCCAAGAGACCCAGTACTTC.

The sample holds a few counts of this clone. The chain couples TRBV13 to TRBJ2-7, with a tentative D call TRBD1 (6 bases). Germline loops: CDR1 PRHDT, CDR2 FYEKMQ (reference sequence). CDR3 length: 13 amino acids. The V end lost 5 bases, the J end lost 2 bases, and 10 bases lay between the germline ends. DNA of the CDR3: TGTGCCAGCAGCGCGCGGACAGCCTACGAGCAGTACTTC. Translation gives CASSARTAYEQYF.

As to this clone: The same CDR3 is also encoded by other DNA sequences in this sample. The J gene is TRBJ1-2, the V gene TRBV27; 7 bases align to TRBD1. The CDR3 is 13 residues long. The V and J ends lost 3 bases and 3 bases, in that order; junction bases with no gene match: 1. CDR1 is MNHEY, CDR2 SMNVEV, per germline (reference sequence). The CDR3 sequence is CASSFQGDYGYTF. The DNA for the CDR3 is TGTGCCAGCAGTTTCCAGGGGGACTATGGCTACACCTTC.

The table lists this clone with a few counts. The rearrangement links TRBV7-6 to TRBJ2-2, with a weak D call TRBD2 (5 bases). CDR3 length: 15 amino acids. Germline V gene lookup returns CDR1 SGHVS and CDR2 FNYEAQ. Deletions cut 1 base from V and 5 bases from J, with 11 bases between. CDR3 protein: CASSLEGRGTGELFF. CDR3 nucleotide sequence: TGTGCCAGCAGCTTAGAAGGTCGGGGTACCGGGGAGCTGTTTTTT.

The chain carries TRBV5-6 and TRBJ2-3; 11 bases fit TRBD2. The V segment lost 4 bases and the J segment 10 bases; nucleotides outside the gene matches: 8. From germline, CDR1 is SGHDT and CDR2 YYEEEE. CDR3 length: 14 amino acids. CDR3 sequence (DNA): TGTGCCAGCAGCATTAGACTAGCGGGGTATGCGCAGTATTTT. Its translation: CASSIRLAGYAQYF.

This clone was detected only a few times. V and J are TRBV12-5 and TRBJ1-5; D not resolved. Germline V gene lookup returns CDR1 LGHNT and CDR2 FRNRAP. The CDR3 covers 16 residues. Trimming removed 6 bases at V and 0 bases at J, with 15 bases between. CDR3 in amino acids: CASGLGRGDSNQPQHF. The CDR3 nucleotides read TGTGCTAGTGGCCTGGGCCGCGGGGATAGCAATCAGCCCCAGCATTTT.

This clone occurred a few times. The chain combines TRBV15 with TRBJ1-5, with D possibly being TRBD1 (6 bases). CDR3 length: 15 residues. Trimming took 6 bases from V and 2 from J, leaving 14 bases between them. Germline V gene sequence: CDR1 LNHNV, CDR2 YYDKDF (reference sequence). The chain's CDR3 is CATRRGGGGNQPQHF. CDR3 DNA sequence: TGTGCCACCAGGAGGGGGGGAGGGGGCAATCAGCCCCAGCATTTT. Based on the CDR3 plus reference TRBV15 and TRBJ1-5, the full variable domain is DAMVIQNPRYQVTQFGKPVTLSCSQTLNHNVMYWYQQKSSQAPKLLFHYYDKDFNNEADTPDNFQSRRPNTSFCFLDIRSPGLGDTAMYLCATRRGGGGNQPQHFGDGTRLSIL.

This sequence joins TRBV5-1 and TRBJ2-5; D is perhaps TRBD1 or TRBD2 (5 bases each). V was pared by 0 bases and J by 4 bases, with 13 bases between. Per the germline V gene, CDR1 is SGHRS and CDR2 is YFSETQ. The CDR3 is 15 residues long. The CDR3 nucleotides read TGCGCCAGCAGCTTGGGAAGGGGACCATCAGAGACCCAGTACTTC. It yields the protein CASSLGRGPSETQYF. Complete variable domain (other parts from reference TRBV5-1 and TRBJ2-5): KAGVTQTPRYLIKTRGQQVTLSCSPISGHRSVSWYQQTPGQGLQFLFEYFSETQRNKGNFPGRFSGRQFSNSRSEMNVSTLELGDSALYLCASSLGRGPSETQYFGPGTRLLVL.

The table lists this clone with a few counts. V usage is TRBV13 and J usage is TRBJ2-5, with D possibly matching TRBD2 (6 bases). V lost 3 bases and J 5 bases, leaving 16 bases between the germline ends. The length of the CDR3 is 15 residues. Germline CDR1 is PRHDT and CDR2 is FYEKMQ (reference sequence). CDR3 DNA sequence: TGTGCCAGCAGCTTCCCCCACAACCGGGGGGAGACCCAGTACTTC. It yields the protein CASSFPHNRGETQYF.